The 11 T cell receptor beta chains in this list originate from one sample, sequenced in a study of blood T cell repertoires in COVID-19. Libraries were prepared by immunoSEQ multiplex PCR; TCRdb keeps only in-frame clonotypes and omits some of them. The sample yields 150,000 to 200,000 clones, more than 75% seen once. The sample was PBMCs or T cells enriched from blood (not recorded which). Receptors originate from a man in his forties who had recovered from COVID-19.

The chain joins TRBV6-5 to TRBJ1-3; D perhaps matches TRBD1 (5 bases). Per the germline V gene, CDR1 is MNHEY and CDR2 is SVGAGI. V was shortened by 2 bases and J by 0 bases, with 8 bases between the two germline ends. This CDR3 contains 15 residues. The CDR3 spells CASSYDRPSGNTIYF. Here the CDR3 DNA reads TGTGCCAGCAGTTACGACAGACCCTCTGGAAACACCATATATTTT.

The chain combines TRBV19 with TRBJ1-5; perhaps TRBD1 as D (6 bases). The V end was cut by 7 bases, the J end by 5 bases, with 15 bases between. Germline V gene lookup returns CDR1 LNHDA and CDR2 SQIVND (reference sequence). CDR3 size: 14 residues. Here the CDR3 DNA reads TGTGCCAGTACTTATCTTCAGGGGTATCAGCCCCAGCATTTT. Residues: CASTYLQGYQPQHF.

For the CDR3, the DNA is TGCGCCAGCAGTGAGGGGGCACACTACGAGCAGTACTTC. It codes for CASSEGAHYEQYF. V gene TRBV10-1 combines with J gene TRBJ2-7; a possible D gene is TRBD1 (5 bases). From germline, CDR1 is WNHNN and CDR2 SYGVQD (reference sequence). CDR3 size: 13 residues. Trimming pared 2 bases from V and 3 bases from J, leaving 8 bases between.

V usage is TRBV9 and J usage is TRBJ2-2; 9 bases fit TRBD1. The V and J ends lost 3 bases and 4 bases, in that order; junction bases with no gene match: 13. The CDR3 totals 18 residues. Germline CDR1 SGDLS, CDR2 YYNGEE. DNA for the CDR3: TGTGCCAGCAGCGCTCCCCCTTCTCCGGGACAGGGCACCGGGGAGCTGTTTTTT. It translates to CASSAPPSPGQGTGELFF.

The chain joins TRBV5-1 to TRBJ2-3, with a possible D match to TRBD1 (6 bases). From germline, CDR1 is SGHRS and CDR2 YFSETQ. The CDR3 covers 17 residues. V lost 4 bases and J lost 2, with 20 bases in between. DNA of the CDR3: TGCGCCAGCAGCACAGATCCACCGGACAGCCACACAGATACGCAGTATTTT. Encoded protein: CASSTDPPDSHTDTQYF. The variable domain in full, with the rest retrieved from reference TRBV5-1 and TRBJ2-3, is KAGVTQTPRYLIKTRGQQVTLSCSPISGHRSVSWYQQTPGQGLQFLFEYFSETQRNKGNFPGRFSGRQFSNSRSEMNVSTLELGDSALYLCASSTDPPDSHTDTQYFGPGTRLTVL.

The chain employs TRBV30 and TRBJ1-5; weak D call: TRBD1 (5 bases). The V end lost 0 bases, the J end lost 4 bases, and 10 bases lay between the germline ends. The CDR3 extends over 14 amino acids. Per germline, CDR1 GTSNPN and CDR2 SVGIG (reference sequence). The CDR3 is CAWSVQSGNQPQHF. The CDR3 coding sequence is TGTGCCTGGAGTGTACAGTCAGGGAATCAGCCCCAGCATTTT. The full variable domain, with the rest looked up from reference TRBV30 and TRBJ1-5, is SQTIHQWPATLVQPVGSPLSLECTVEGTSNPNLYWYRQAAGRGLQLLFYSVGIGQISSEVPQNLSASRPQDRQFILSSKKLLLSDSGFYLCAWSVQSGNQPQHFGDGTRLSIL.

The chain is built from TRBV3-1 (or the pseudogene TRBV3-2) and TRBJ1-6; TRBD1 matches at 8 bases. In germline, CDR1 is LGHDT, CDR2 YNNKEL (reference sequence). The J segment lost 5 bases and the V segment lost 6 bases, leaving 6 bases of the junction unmatched. The CDR3 runs 15 residues. The CDR3 protein is CASSPTGVDNSPLHF. CDR3 coding DNA: TGTGCCAGCAGTCCGACAGGGGTTGATAATTCACCCCTCCACTTT.

This chain links TRBV5-1 with TRBJ1-6; 7 bases are shared with TRBD1. This CDR3 is 16 amino acids long. The V gene end was trimmed by 6 bases and the J gene end by 4 bases; junction bases not matched to a gene: 10. Germline values: CDR1 SGHRS, CDR2 YFSETQ. CDR3 sequence: CASNEGAGGYNSPLHF. CDR3 DNA: TGCGCCAGCAACGAGGGGGCAGGAGGGTATAATTCACCCCTCCACTTT.

This clone was counted a single time. This rearrangement joins TRBV2 to TRBJ2-5, with 7 positions matching TRBD2. This CDR3 region has 14 residues. After removal of 4 bases from V and 7 bases from J, the junction contained 9 bases not matched to a gene. Looked up from germline, CDR1 is SNHLY and CDR2 is FYNNEI. The CDR3 loop is CASSADGGDGTQYF. CDR3 DNA sequence: TGTGCCAGCAGTGCCGATGGGGGGGACGGGACCCAGTACTTC.

The chain combines TRBV5-1 with TRBJ2-1, with 10 positions matching TRBD1. CDR3 size: 15 residues. Germline trimming cut 4 bases from V and 6 bases from J; bases unmatched to any gene: 7. Per germline, CDR1 SGHRS and CDR2 YFSETQ. CDR3 DNA: TGCGCCAGCAGCGATCAGACAGGGGGCCCCAATGAGCAGTTCTTC. This translates into CASSDQTGGPNEQFF.

J is TRBJ2-1 and V is TRBV7-6; D possibly corresponds to TRBD1 (6 bases). Germline-derived CDR1 and CDR2 are SGHVS and FNYEAQ. The CDR3 loop spans 12 amino acids. V lost 5 bases and J 5 bases, leaving 7 bases between the germline ends. This chain's CDR3 is CASSNRDNEQFF. The CDR3 coding sequence is TGTGCCAGCAGCAACAGGGACAATGAGCAGTTCTTC. Full variable domain (remainder filled in from reference TRBV7-6 and TRBJ2-1): GAGVSQSPRYKVTKRGQDVALRCDPISGHVSLYWYRQALGQGPEFLTYFNYEAQQDKSGLPNDRFSAERPEGSISTLTIQRTEQRDSAMYRCASSNRDNEQFFGPGTRLTVL.